A single sample gave rise to the 15 T cell receptor beta chains below, sequenced in a study of blood T cell repertoires in COVID-19. TCRdb's copy holds only in-frame clones and misses some; the assay was immunoSEQ multiplex PCR. Among over 200,000 clones listed, about 83% were seen once. Material: peripheral blood. Source of these receptors: a man aged 40-49 years with active or convalescent COVID-19.

The CDR3 DNA sequence: TGTGCCTGGAGTGGGTTAGGAGCCACTGAAGCTTTCTTT. Translated: CAWSGLGATEAFF. The chain joins TRBV30 to TRBJ1-1; D uncertain. CDR3 length equals 13 residues. Germline V CDR1 and CDR2: GTSNPN, SVGIG (reference sequence). V lost 1 base and J 4 bases, leaving 10 bases between the germline ends.

V usage is TRBV5-4 and J usage is TRBJ2-3, with a possible D match to TRBD2 (6 bases). The CDR3 runs to 16 residues. Germline V lookup: CDR1 SGHNT, CDR2 YYREEE (reference sequence). V lost 2 bases, J lost 0 bases, and 13 bases lay in between. This chain's CDR3 is CASSLPGASSTDTQYF. The CDR3 region has the DNA TGTGCCAGCAGCTTACCGGGAGCCTCTAGCACAGATACGCAGTATTTT.

The chain carries TRBV30 and TRBJ1-2, with D perhaps matching TRBD1 (5 bases). Trimming removed 0 bases at V and 7 bases at J, with 12 bases between. Germline CDR1 reads GTSNPN; CDR2 reads SVGIG (reference sequence). The CDR3 is made up of 13 amino acids. In nucleotides, the CDR3 is TGTGCCTGGAGTGTATCTAGTGACAGTGGCTACACCTTC. This translates into CAWSVSSDSGYTF.

The rearrangement joins TRBV28 to TRBJ1-5; 7 positions agree with TRBD1. Germline V gene data show CDR1 as MDHEN and CDR2 as SYDVKM. Germline trimming cut 6 bases from V and 5 bases from J; bases unmatched to any gene: 13. This CDR3 has 16 amino acids. The CDR3 sequence is CASSPLGTVSHQPQHF. The CDR3 coding sequence is TGTGCCAGCAGCCCCCTCGGGACAGTGTCTCATCAGCCCCAGCATTTT.

This clone was seen a few times. J is TRBJ2-1 and V is TRBV19, with 9 bases aligning to TRBD2. Germline-derived CDR1 and CDR2 are LNHDA and SQIVND (reference sequence). V was clipped by 3 bases and J by 5 bases; unmatched bases: 5. The CDR3 has 15 amino acids. CDR3 bases: TGTGCCAGTAGTATTACTAGCGGGCCGAACAATGAGCAGTTCTTC. Translating it yields CASSITSGPNNEQFF.

The chain is built from TRBV5-1 and TRBJ2-3; D call uncertain. This CDR3 contains 15 residues. Germline V gives CDR1 SGHRS, CDR2 YFSETQ. Trimming cost V 3 bases and J 4 bases, with 15 bases left between them. The CDR3, as DNA: TGCGCCAGCAGCTCAGACCATGCCCGGGCAGATACGCAGTATTTT. This codes for CASSSDHARADTQYF.

The V call is TRBV10-1, the J call TRBJ2-2; D gene ambiguous. This CDR3 is 14 amino acids long. Between the trimmed V and J ends, which lost 6 bases and 6 bases, there was a span of 14 bases. Germline V gives CDR1 WNHNN, CDR2 SYGVQD (reference sequence). The CDR3 protein is CASSRYATAGELFF. The CDR3, as DNA: TGCGCCAGCAGCCGTTACGCTACGGCCGGGGAGCTGTTTTTT.

The chain recombines TRBV9 with TRBJ1-6, with TRBD1 matching over 8 bases. CDR1 is SGDLS, CDR2 YYNGEE, per germline. Losses at the gene ends were 2 bases for V and 6 bases for J; bases not matched to a gene: 4. CDR3 length equals 15 residues. The CDR3 nucleotides read TGTGCCAGCAGCGTCGGGGACAGGACTAATTCACCCCTCCACTTT. It codes for CASSVGDRTNSPLHF. Full variable domain (outside the CDR3, taken from reference TRBV9 and TRBJ1-6): DSGVTQTPKHLITATGQRVTLRCSPRSGDLSVYWYQQSLDQGLQFLIQYYNGEERAKGNILERFSAQQFPDLHSELNLSSLELGDSALYFCASSVGDRTNSPLHFGNGTRLTVT.

This clone was observed a few times. V and J are TRBV2 and TRBJ1-6, with D tentatively TRBD1 (6 bases). The V and J ends lost 5 bases and 7 bases respectively, with 9 bases between them. Germline V lookup: CDR1 SNHLY, CDR2 FYNNEI. The CDR3 covers 13 residues. The CDR3 here is CASSTGQNSPLHF. CDR3 in DNA: TGTGCCAGCAGTACTGGACAGAATTCACCCCTCCACTTT.

The chain employs TRBV6-5 and TRBJ2-3, with TRBD1 matching over 9 bases. Germline CDR1 MNHEY, CDR2 SVGAGI. The V segment lost 4 bases and the J segment 1 base; nucleotides outside the gene matches: 3. The CDR3 runs 15 residues. This CDR3 reads CASSLDRGGTDTQYF. In nucleotides, the CDR3 is TGTGCCAGCAGTTTGGACAGGGGAGGCACAGATACGCAGTATTTT.

This clone was recorded only once. J is TRBJ1-5 and V is TRBV5-1; D might be TRBD1 (5 bases). V was cut by 1 base and J by 0 bases, with 8 bases left in between. This CDR3 region has 15 residues. From germline, CDR1 is SGHRS and CDR2 YFSETQ. The DNA for the CDR3 is TGCGCCAGCAGCTTGTCAGGGAATAGCAATCAGCCCCAGCATTTT. This encodes CASSLSGNSNQPQHF.

The V and J genes are TRBV28 and TRBJ1-2, with D uncertain. V shed 2 bases and J shed 4 bases, with 11 bases lying between them. This CDR3 spans 14 amino acids. Germline loops: CDR1 MDHEN, CDR2 SYDVKM. Written as DNA, the CDR3 is TGTGCCAGCAGTTTAGATACAGAGATCTATGGCTACACCTTC. Amino acids: CASSLDTEIYGYTF.

The chain links TRBV5-1 to TRBJ1-2; 7 bases match TRBD1. The germline V gene has CDR1 SGHRS and CDR2 YFSETQ. The CDR3 covers 15 residues. The junction had 7 bases not matched to a gene; V was cut back by 0 bases and J by 5 bases. CDR3 protein: CASSLGDREVYGYTF. As DNA, the CDR3 is TGCGCCAGCAGCTTGGGTGACAGGGAGGTTTATGGCTACACCTTC.

V is TRBV19 and J is TRBJ1-2; the D gene is possibly TRBD1 (6 bases). V lost 3 bases and J 4 bases, leaving 12 bases between the germline ends. The CDR3 runs 14 residues. The germline CDR1 and CDR2 sequences are LNHDA and SQIVND (reference sequence). CDR3 nucleotide sequence: TGTGCCAGTAGTATCACAGGGAGCAGCTATGGCTACACCTTC. Translating gives CASSITGSSYGYTF.

The rearrangement uses TRBV6-5 and TRBJ2-1; D might be TRBD2 (5 bases). This CDR3 is built from 13 residues. The germline gives CDR1 MNHEY, CDR2 SVGAGI. V gave up 4 bases and J gave up 4 bases, with 8 bases separating them. CDR3 loop: CASSWRQYNEQFF. The CDR3, as DNA: TGTGCCAGCAGTTGGAGGCAGTACAATGAGCAGTTCTTC.